These 7 T cell receptor beta chains share one sample of origin, sequenced in a study of response to subunit inactivated influenza vaccine. One entry per CDR3 protein results from TCRdb running MiXCR on the RT-PCR reads. The sample has fewer than 600,000 distinct CDR3 sequences; approximately 6.9% are singletons. The input for sequencing was PBMCs from blood, taken around 25 months after vaccination. These receptors all come from a man in his fifties or sixties who received an inactivated influenza vaccine.

In this sample, this clonotype turned up a few times. The genes are TRBV3-1 and TRBJ2-7, with a weak D call TRBD1 (6 bases). CDR1 LGHDT and CDR2 YNNKEL come from the germline V gene (reference sequence). The CDR3 contains 15 residues. The V end was cut by 4 bases, the J end by 3 bases, with 16 bases between. The CDR3 region is CASSPTPTGRYEQYF. The DNA for the CDR3 is TGTGCCAGCAGCCCCACGCCGACAGGCCGCTACGAGCAGTACTTC.

In its sample, this clonotype was seen many times. The gene calls are TRBV6-2 or TRBV6-3 and TRBJ2-7; 11 positions agree with TRBD2. Trimming at V came to 6 bases and at J to 4 bases, leaving 2 bases not matched to a gene. From germline, CDR1 is MNHEY and CDR2 SVGEGT. This CDR3 region has 13 residues. The CDR3, as DNA: TGTGCCAGCAGACTAGCGGGGGCTTACGAGCAGTACTTC. This translates into CASRLAGAYEQYF.

The rearrangement joins TRBV18 to TRBJ1-1; D uncertain. Germline CDR1 reads KGHSH; CDR2 reads LQKENI. V was cut by 1 base and J by 3 bases, with 9 bases left in between. The CDR3 extends over 14 amino acids. CDR3 in DNA: TGTGCCAGCTCACCACGGAATGGGGACACTGAAGCTTTCTTT. It yields the protein CASSPRNGDTEAFF.

This clonotype was detected only a few times. The V call is TRBV21-1, the J call TRBJ2-1; the D call TRBD1 from the table was never checked on the DNA. TRBV21-1 is an annotated pseudogene. This CDR3 is built from 19 residues. The CDR3 region has the DNA TGTGCCAGCAGCAAAGTCAGAGGAAAAGCGGGGGCCGCCTACAATGAGCAGTTCTTC. It specifies CASSKVRGKAGAAYNEQFF.

This clonotype was detected a few times. The chain combines TRBV5-1 with TRBJ2-1, with D tentatively TRBD1 or TRBD2 (5 bases each). This CDR3 spans 13 amino acids. Germline V gene lookup returns CDR1 SGHRS and CDR2 YFSETQ. V was clipped by 3 bases and J by 9 bases, with 13 bases between them. In DNA form, the CDR3 reads TGCGCCAGCAGCTACAGAGTTGGGGGTGAGCAGTTCTTC. Its translation is CASSYRVGGEQFF. Supplemented by reference TRBV5-1 and TRBJ2-1, the full variable domain reads KAGVTQTPRYLIKTRGQQVTLSCSPISGHRSVSWYQQTPGQGLQFLFEYFSETQRNKGNFPGRFSGRQFSNSRSEMNVSTLELGDSALYLCASSYRVGGEQFFGPGTRLTVL.

The gene calls are TRBV4-1 and TRBJ2-5; 10 bases match TRBD1. Germline-derived CDR1 and CDR2 are MGHRA and YSYEKL. The CDR3 is 14 amino acids. V lost 3 bases and J lost 4; bases outside the gene matches: 2. The CDR3 nucleotides are TGCGCCAGCAGCCAGGGACAGGGGCCAGAGACCCAGTACTTC. Translated: CASSQGQGPETQYF.

This chain connects TRBV20-1 to TRBJ1-1; D possibly corresponds to TRBD1 (5 bases). The CDR3 runs to 13 residues. Germline V gene lookup returns CDR1 DFQATT and CDR2 SNEGSKA (reference sequence). V was clipped by 1 base and J by 0 bases, with 6 bases between them. Here the CDR3 DNA reads TGCAGTGCTAGAGGGACAATGAACACTGAAGCTTTCTTT. Its protein product is CSARGTMNTEAFF.